These 9 T cell receptor beta chains share one sample of origin, sequenced in a study of blood T cell repertoires in COVID-19. The assay was immunoSEQ multiplex PCR, and TCRdb's table has in-frame clones only and misses some. The sample includes around 350,000 clones, around 90% seen only once; the top ten take about 3%. The sample consisted of peripheral blood. These receptors all stem from a human donor in a cohort sampled during active COVID-19.

The DNA of the CDR3 is TGTGCCACCAGCAGAGGGGACACGAGCTCCTACAATGAGCAGTTCTTC. Its translation: CATSRGDTSSYNEQFF. This chain links TRBV15 with TRBJ2-1; D is perhaps TRBD1 (6 bases). The CDR3 sequence is 16 residues long. Trimming left V 1 base short and J 0 bases short, with 10 bases between. Per germline, CDR1 LNHNV and CDR2 YYDKDF (reference sequence). Full variable domain (rest looked up from reference TRBV15 and TRBJ2-1): DAMVIQNPRYQVTQFGKPVTLSCSQTLNHNVMYWYQQKSSQAPKLLFHYYDKDFNNEADTPDNFQSRRPNTSFCFLDIRSPGLGDTAMYLCATSRGDTSSYNEQFFGPGTRLTVL.

This rearrangement joins TRBV5-1 to TRBJ2-3; possibly TRBD2 for D (5 bases). Germline values: CDR1 SGHRS, CDR2 YFSETQ. The CDR3 runs to 14 residues. V was clipped by 3 bases and J by 4 bases, with 12 bases between them. The CDR3 loop is CASSSSGRADTQYF. The CDR3 DNA reads TGCGCCAGCAGCTCAAGTGGGCGGGCAGATACGCAGTATTTT.

Only one count was recorded for this clone. The chain has TRBV29-1 and TRBJ2-3; D unclear. V lost 6 bases to trimming and J lost 4 bases, with 23 bases between them. CDR1 and CDR2 from the germline V gene are SQVTM and ANQGSEA. CDR3 length: 16 residues. CDR3 nucleotide sequence: TGCAGCGTCCTACCCCTCTCGGCGGCAGTTTCAGATACGCAGTATTTT. Residues: CSVLPLSAAVSDTQYF.

The J gene is TRBJ2-1, the V gene TRBV7-3, with 7 bases aligning to TRBD2. The length of the CDR3 is 16 residues. V gave up 3 bases and J gave up 0 bases; unmatched junction bases: 5. From germline, CDR1 is SGHTA and CDR2 FQGTGA. This chain's CDR3 is CASSFLGGSSYNEQFF. The DNA for the CDR3 is TGTGCCAGCAGCTTCCTCGGGGGGAGCTCCTACAATGAGCAGTTCTTC.

The V gene is TRBV15, the J gene TRBJ2-5; TRBD2 matches 9 bases. Germline CDR1 is LNHNV and CDR2 is YYDKDF (reference sequence). With 8 bases clipped from V and 5 bases from J, the junction kept 9 bases outside the gene matches. CDR3 size: 14 residues. The CDR3 region has the DNA TGTGCCACCGGAATAGCGGGAGTACAGGAGACCCAGTACTTC. It translates to CATGIAGVQETQYF.

The rearrangement uses TRBV5-1 and TRBJ2-3; possibly TRBD2 for D (5 bases). The germline V gene has CDR1 SGHRS and CDR2 YFSETQ. Trimming removed 0 bases from V and 6 bases from J, with 8 bases in between. The CDR3 consists of 13 residues. CDR3 in DNA: TGCGCCAGCAGCTTGGATCGGAGGGATACGCAGTATTTT. This codes for CASSLDRRDTQYF.

The chain uses TRBV9 and TRBJ2-1; 8 bases are shared with TRBD2. Germline V gene data show CDR1 as SGDLS and CDR2 as YYNGEE. The V and J ends lost 0 bases and 2 bases, in that order; junction bases with no gene match: 7. The CDR3 contains 17 residues. The CDR3 protein is CASSVAGGLEAYNEQFF. In DNA, the CDR3 is TGTGCCAGCAGCGTAGCGGGGGGGCTAGAGGCCTACAATGAGCAGTTCTTC.

The chain uses TRBV24-1 and TRBJ1-1; perhaps TRBD1 as D (6 bases). The ends were cut back, 7 bases at V and 1 base at J, with 15 bases in the middle. From germline, CDR1 is KGHDR and CDR2 SFDVKD. There are 15 residues in the CDR3. The CDR3 reads CATSTGTMGNTEAFF. For the CDR3, the DNA is TGTGCCACCAGCACCGGGACAATGGGGAACACTGAAGCTTTCTTT.

The chain uses TRBV7-9 and TRBJ2-7; 7 bases align to TRBD1. V gave up 11 bases and J gave up 0 bases; unmatched junction bases: 7. The germline V gene encodes CDR1 SEHNR and CDR2 FQNEAQ (reference sequence). The CDR3 is 13 amino acids. The CDR3 region has the DNA TGTGCCGTACAGGGGATAGCCTCCTACGAGCAGTACTTC. Amino acid sequence: CAVQGIASYEQYF.